Below, 17 T cell receptor beta chains from the same sample are listed, as sequenced in a study of sequential checkpoint blockade in melanoma. Profiled with immunoSEQ multiplex PCR; TCRdb holds only in-frame clones, not every one. The table shows about 22,000 clones, with around 80% occurring only once. Regarding treatment: randomized to nivolumab then ipilimumab (arm A) or the reverse (arm B). The sample consisted of CD8+ T cells sorted from blood (inferred from file names), taken from a patient given nivolumab and ipilimumab in sequence. The receptors were sampled from a human donor with melanoma.

This clone is medium-sized (0.01 to 0.1%) in the sample. V and J are TRBV28 and TRBJ2-3; D is possibly TRBD2 (6 bases). Trimming took 6 bases from V and 14 from J, leaving 18 bases between them. Germline CDR1 is MDHEN and CDR2 is SYDVKM. The CDR3 has 12 residues. The CDR3 spells CASSLFGDSLYF. For the CDR3, the DNA is TGTGCCAGCAGCCTATTTGGGGACTCGCTGTATTTT.

This chain uses TRBV9 with TRBJ1-2, with TRBD1 matching 7 bases. Germline values: CDR1 SGDLS, CDR2 YYNGEE. This CDR3 comprises 13 residues. The junction had 2 bases not matched to a gene; V was cut back by 2 bases and J by 4 bases. CDR3 residues: CASSVSGGYGYTF. The CDR3 region has the DNA TGTGCCAGCAGCGTCTCAGGGGGCTATGGCTACACCTTC.

This clone rates as medium-sized. CDR3 sequence reads: CASSWAGVSEQYF. As DNA, the CDR3 is TGTGCCAGCTCGTGGGCGGGAGTTTCGGAGCAGTACTTC. V gene TRBV27 combines with J gene TRBJ2-7, with 7 bases fitting TRBD2. This CDR3 has 13 amino acids. After removal of 8 bases from V and 7 bases from J, the junction contained 11 bases not matched to a gene. Germline V gene lookup returns CDR1 MNHEY and CDR2 SMNVEV (reference sequence).

The V call is TRBV7-9, the J call TRBJ2-3; D remains ambiguous. CDR3 length equals 15 residues. Germline CDR1 SEHNR, CDR2 FQNEAQ (reference sequence). V lost 5 bases to trimming and J lost 2 bases, with 14 bases between them. The DNA for the CDR3 is TGTGCCAGCAGCCTTTGGTCCGCGAACACAGATACGCAGTATTTT. Translated, it gives CASSLWSANTDTQYF.

V is TRBV4-2 and J is TRBJ2-7; D is unresolved. The germline V and J ends were trimmed by 3 bases and 5 bases, with 8 bases remaining between them. The CDR3 covers 12 residues. From germline, CDR1 is LGHNA and CDR2 YNFKEQ. CDR3 in DNA: TGTGCCAGCAGCCAGCGGCGCCACGAGCAGTACTTC. It yields the protein CASSQRRHEQYF.

The chain joins TRBV6-4 to TRBJ1-5, with 11 bases matching TRBD1. The CDR3 consists of 16 residues. CDR1 and CDR2 from the germline V gene are MRHNA and SNTAGT. Losses at the gene ends were 8 bases for V and 6 bases for J; bases not matched to a gene: 12. The chain's CDR3 is CASAANPGQGVQPQHF. The CDR3 bases are TGTGCCAGCGCCGCCAACCCGGGACAGGGGGTTCAGCCCCAGCATTTT.

The sample holds a few counts of this clone. V and J are TRBV28 and TRBJ1-2; the D gene is possibly TRBD1 (6 bases). Looked up from germline, CDR1 is MDHEN and CDR2 is SYDVKM. V was trimmed by 5 bases and J by 5 bases, leaving 9 bases between them. This CDR3 has 12 residues. CDR3 nucleotides: TGTGCCAGCAGTGAGGGGGTTTATGGCTACACCTTC. This gives the protein CASSEGVYGYTF.

The V call is TRBV27, the J call TRBJ2-7, with D possibly being TRBD1 (6 bases). This CDR3 region has 14 residues. Trimming left V 8 bases short and J 2 bases short, with 16 bases between. Germline assignment: CDR1 MNHEY and CDR2 SMNVEV (reference sequence). The CDR3 reads CASWENRATYEQYF. The CDR3 DNA reads TGTGCCAGCTGGGAGAACAGGGCCACCTACGAGCAGTACTTC.

The chain combines TRBV28 with TRBJ2-3; TRBD2 aligns across 9 bases. The CDR3 is made up of 16 amino acids. The V and J ends lost 3 bases and 1 base, in that order; junction bases with no gene match: 5. CDR1 is MDHEN and CDR2 is SYDVKM in the germline V gene. The CDR3 here is CASSFGVAGGTDTQYF. The CDR3 DNA is TGTGCCAGCAGTTTTGGGGTAGCGGGAGGCACAGATACGCAGTATTTT.

The V and J genes are TRBV27 and TRBJ2-7; 9 positions match TRBD1. Germline V gene data show CDR1 as MNHEY and CDR2 as SMNVEV (reference sequence). V lost 5 bases to trimming and J lost 1 base; unmatched junction nucleotides: 12. This CDR3 is built from 17 residues. CDR3 DNA sequence: TGTGCCAGCAGTCCCCCCCCCGGGACAGGGATTTCCTACGAGCAGTACTTC. This codes for CASSPPPGTGISYEQYF.

This clone turned up a few times. This sequence joins TRBV28 and TRBJ2-7; tentative D call: TRBD1 (6 bases). CDR1 is MDHEN, CDR2 SYDVKM, per germline. This CDR3 has 16 amino acids. Trimming took off 6 bases at V and 0 bases at J, with 18 bases between the two ends. This chain's CDR3 is CASSTAGTPPSYEQYF. CDR3 DNA: TGTGCCAGCAGCACTGCCGGGACACCACCCTCCTACGAGCAGTACTTC.

The rearrangement links TRBV5-3 to TRBJ2-6; no clear D gene. TRBV5-3 is annotated as an ORF whose role is uncertain. With 0 bases removed from V and 2 bases from J, the gap between germline ends came to 6 bases. This CDR3 is 15 amino acids long. The CDR3 is CARSLEAPGANVLTF. For the CDR3, the DNA is TGTGCCAGAAGCTTGGAAGCTCCTGGGGCCAACGTCCTGACTTTC.

V gene TRBV13 combines with J gene TRBJ2-7; D gene ambiguous. CDR1 PRHDT and CDR2 FYEKMQ come from the germline V gene (reference sequence). CDR3 length: 13 amino acids. V was clipped by 5 bases and J by 3 bases, with 11 bases between them. CDR3 sequence reads: CASSPSGFYEQYF. For the CDR3, the DNA is TGTGCCAGCAGCCCATCAGGCTTCTACGAGCAGTACTTC.

This sequence joins TRBV7-9 and TRBJ1-1; no definite D call. Trimming took 8 bases from V and 0 from J, leaving 13 bases between them. CDR1 SEHNR and CDR2 FQNEAQ come from the germline V gene (reference sequence). The CDR3 spans 14 residues. As DNA, the CDR3 is TGTGCCAGCGGCCACAGCGGTATGAACACTGAAGCTTTCTTT. Protein sequence: CASGHSGMNTEAFF.

The chain combines TRBV7-8 with TRBJ2-5, with a weak D call TRBD1 (6 bases). Trimming left V 1 base short and J 6 bases short, with 9 bases between. This CDR3 has 13 residues. Germline-derived CDR1 and CDR2 are SGHVS and FQNEAQ. The DNA for the CDR3 is TGTGCCAGCAGCTTAGGGGACACCCAGACCCAGTACTTC. As protein: CASSLGDTQTQYF.

The chain employs TRBV4-3 and TRBJ2-2, with 8 nucleotides matching TRBD1. V shed 0 bases and J 3 bases; nucleotides not matched to a gene: 3. This CDR3 comprises 16 residues. CDR1 is LGHNA and CDR2 is YSLEER in the germline V gene. CDR3 sequence: CASSQDPGQDTGELFF. CDR3 in DNA: TGCGCCAGCAGCCAAGATCCGGGACAGGACACCGGGGAGCTGTTTTTT.

The V call is TRBV19, the J call TRBJ1-1; 7 bases match TRBD1. J lost 0 bases, V lost 3 bases, and 4 bases had no gene match. This CDR3 is built from 15 residues. Germline CDR1 reads LNHDA; CDR2 reads SQIVND (reference sequence). The CDR3 coding sequence is TGTGCCAGTAGTATGGACAGGATCATGAACACTGAAGCTTTCTTT. It yields the protein CASSMDRIMNTEAFF.